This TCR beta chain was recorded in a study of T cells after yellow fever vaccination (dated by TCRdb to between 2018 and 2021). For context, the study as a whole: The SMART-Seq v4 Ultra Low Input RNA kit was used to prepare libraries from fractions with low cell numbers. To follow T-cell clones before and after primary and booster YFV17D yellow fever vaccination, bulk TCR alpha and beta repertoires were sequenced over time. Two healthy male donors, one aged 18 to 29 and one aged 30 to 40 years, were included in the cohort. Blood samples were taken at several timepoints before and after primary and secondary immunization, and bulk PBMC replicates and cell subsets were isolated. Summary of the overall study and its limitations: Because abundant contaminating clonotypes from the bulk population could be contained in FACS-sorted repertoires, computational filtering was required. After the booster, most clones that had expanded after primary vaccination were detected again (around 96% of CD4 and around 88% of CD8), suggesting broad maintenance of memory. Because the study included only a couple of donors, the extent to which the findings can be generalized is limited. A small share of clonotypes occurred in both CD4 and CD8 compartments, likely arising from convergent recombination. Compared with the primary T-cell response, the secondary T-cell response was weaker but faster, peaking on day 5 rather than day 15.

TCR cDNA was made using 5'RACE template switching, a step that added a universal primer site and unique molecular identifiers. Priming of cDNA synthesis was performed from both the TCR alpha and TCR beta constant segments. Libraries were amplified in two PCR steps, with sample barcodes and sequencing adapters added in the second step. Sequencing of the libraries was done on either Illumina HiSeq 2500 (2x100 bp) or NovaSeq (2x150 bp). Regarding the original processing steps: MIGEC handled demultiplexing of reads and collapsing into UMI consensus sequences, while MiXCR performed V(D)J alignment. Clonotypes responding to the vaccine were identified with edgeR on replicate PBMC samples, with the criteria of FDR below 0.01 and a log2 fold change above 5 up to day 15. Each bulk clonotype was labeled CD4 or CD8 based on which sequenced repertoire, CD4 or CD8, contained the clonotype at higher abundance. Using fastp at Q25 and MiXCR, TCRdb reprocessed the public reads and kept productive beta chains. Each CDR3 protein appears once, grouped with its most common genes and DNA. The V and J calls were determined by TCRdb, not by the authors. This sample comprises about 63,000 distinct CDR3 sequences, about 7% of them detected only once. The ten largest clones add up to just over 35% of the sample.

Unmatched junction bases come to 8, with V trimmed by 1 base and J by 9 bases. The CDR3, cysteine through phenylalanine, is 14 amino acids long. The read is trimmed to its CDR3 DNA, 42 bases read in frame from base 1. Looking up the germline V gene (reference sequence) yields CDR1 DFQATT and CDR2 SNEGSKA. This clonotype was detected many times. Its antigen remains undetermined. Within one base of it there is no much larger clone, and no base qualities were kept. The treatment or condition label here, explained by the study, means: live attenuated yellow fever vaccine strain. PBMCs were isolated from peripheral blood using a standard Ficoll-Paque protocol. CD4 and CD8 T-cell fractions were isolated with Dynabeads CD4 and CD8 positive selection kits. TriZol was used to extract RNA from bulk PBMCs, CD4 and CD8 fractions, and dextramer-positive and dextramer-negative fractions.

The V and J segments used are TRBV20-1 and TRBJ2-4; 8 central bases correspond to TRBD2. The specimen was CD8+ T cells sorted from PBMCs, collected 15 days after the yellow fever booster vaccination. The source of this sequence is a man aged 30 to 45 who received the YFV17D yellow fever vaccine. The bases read TGCAGTGCTAGAGGGGGGCGGGAGGCGGGCATTCAGTACTTC. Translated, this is CSARGGREAGIQYF.